The next 14 T cell receptor beta chains were all read from a single sample in a study of cytomegalovirus exposure and HLA in healthy donors. Amplification used 60 Vbeta primers and 13 Jbeta primers. Assay: immunoSEQ multiplex PCR; the TCRdb copy retains only in-frame clones and omits some. The table records hundreds of thousands of clones, roughly 70% of them present only once. The sample comprised PBMCs. Every receptor here comes from a female donor in good health and CMV-seronegative.

The chain combines TRBV6-5 with TRBJ1-2; 8 nucleotides line up with TRBD1. The CDR3 is 15 amino acids. Germline V lookup: CDR1 MNHEY, CDR2 SVGAGI. With 6 bases clipped from V and 7 bases from J, the junction kept 13 bases outside the gene matches. The CDR3 DNA reads as TGTGCCAGCAGCCCTTACCAGGGGGCGAGGTTTGGCTACACCTTC. As protein: CASSPYQGARFGYTF.

The rearrangement links TRBV5-1 to TRBJ2-2; 7 nucleotides agree with TRBD2. Germline V gene sequence: CDR1 SGHRS, CDR2 YFSETQ. The CDR3 contains 17 residues. The V segment lost 5 bases and the J segment 4 bases; nucleotides outside the gene matches: 14. The CDR3 nucleotides read TGCGCCAGCAGAGAGAGCACCGGGAGGTGGAGCACCGGGGAGCTGTTTTTT. The encoded protein is CASRESTGRWSTGELFF.

The V and J genes are TRBV7-2 and TRBJ1-5; D gene uncertain. V dropped 6 bases and J dropped 0 bases, with 9 bases sitting between them. The germline CDR1 and CDR2 sequences are SGHTA and FQGNSA. The CDR3 loop spans 14 amino acids. The DNA for the CDR3 is TGTGCCAGCAGTCCGGTTTATAGCAATCAGCCCCAGCATTTT. Encoded protein: CASSPVYSNQPQHF.

The J gene is TRBJ2-4, the V gene TRBV5-1, with TRBD2 matching 9 bases. The CDR3 is 16 residues long. In germline, CDR1 is SGHRS, CDR2 YFSETQ. J was trimmed by 0 bases and V by 1 base; bases with no gene match: 2. In DNA, the CDR3 is TGCGCCAGCAGCTTGATTAGCGGGAGAGCCAAAAACATTCAGTACTTC. This gives the protein CASSLISGRAKNIQYF.

This clone appeared a few times. This chain links TRBV5-6 with TRBJ2-5, with 9 bases identical to TRBD2. Germline V gene data show CDR1 as SGHDT and CDR2 as YYEEEE. The CDR3 length is 19 residues. The V gene end was trimmed by 1 base and the J gene end by 11 bases; junction bases not matched to a gene: 24. For the CDR3, the DNA is TGTGCCAGCAGCTTGTGGGAAACTAGCGGGTGGGGATGGGGATGGGAGCAGTACTTC. Its protein product is CASSLWETSGWGWGWEQYF.

V usage is TRBV27 and J usage is TRBJ2-7, with TRBD2 matching 8 bases. The CDR3 has 16 amino acids. Germline lookup yields CDR1 MNHEY and CDR2 SMNVEV (reference sequence). Germline trimming cut 9 bases from V and 0 bases from J; bases unmatched to any gene: 13. This chain's CDR3 is CASSTLGGVPSYEQYF. DNA of the CDR3: TGTGCCAGTTCGACCCTCGGGGGGGTGCCCTCCTACGAGCAGTACTTC.

This rearrangement joins TRBV7-9 to TRBJ1-1; a possible D gene is TRBD1 (6 bases). This CDR3 comprises 14 residues. Germline CDR1 reads SEHNR; CDR2 reads FQNEAQ (reference sequence). Trimming left V 7 bases short and J 4 bases short, with 16 bases between. The CDR3 reads CASIEGGLGTEAFF. The CDR3 nucleotides are TGTGCCAGCATCGAGGGGGGGCTCGGCACTGAAGCTTTCTTT.

This clone appeared once. This chain links TRBV30 with TRBJ1-2; 8 bases map to TRBD1. Germline trimming cut 3 bases from V and 3 bases from J; bases unmatched to any gene: 3. Germline CDR1 GTSNPN, CDR2 SVGIG (reference sequence). CDR3 length: 13 amino acids. For the CDR3, the DNA is TGTGCCTGGAGGACAGGGGCTGACTATGGCTACACCTTC. Its translation is CAWRTGADYGYTF.

Points on this clone: The junction differs from germline at one of its ends, possibly a read error. The V call is TRBV15, the J call TRBJ2-5; 7 nucleotides align to TRBD2. The DNA end is a closer match to TRBJ2-7, so the J assignment may be wrong. CDR1 is LNHNV and CDR2 is YYDKDF in the germline V gene (reference sequence). The CDR3 loop spans 15 amino acids. This chain's CDR3 is CATSRDREVIYEQYF. The CDR3 DNA sequence: TGTGCCACCAGTAGAGACCGGGAGGTCATCTACGAGCAGTACTTC.

V usage is TRBV19 and J usage is TRBJ2-6; 9 positions match TRBD1. The CDR3 loop spans 18 amino acids. V lost 6 bases to trimming and J lost 0 bases; unmatched junction nucleotides: 9. The V gene's germline CDR1 is LNHDA and CDR2 SQIVND (reference sequence). The CDR3 sequence: CASRSPGQGTSGANVLTF. For the CDR3, the DNA is TGTGCCAGTAGGAGTCCGGGACAGGGTACCTCTGGGGCCAACGTCCTGACTTTC.

This CDR3 reads CASSEGQGSPLHF. The CDR3 nucleotides read TGTGCCAGCAGTGAAGGACAGGGATCACCCCTCCACTTT. The rearrangement links TRBV6-1 to TRBJ1-6; 7 nucleotides match TRBD1. The ends lost 1 base at V and 10 bases at J; junction bases unmatched: 1. The CDR3 is made up of 13 amino acids. CDR1 is MNHNS, CDR2 SASEGT, per germline.

The chain links TRBV28 to TRBJ1-5; D unclear. There are 16 residues in the CDR3. Germline assignment: CDR1 MDHEN and CDR2 SYDVKM. V shed 2 bases and J shed 7 bases, with 18 bases lying between them. The CDR3 loop reads CASSLRDGATEQPQHF. CDR3 bases: TGTGCCAGCAGTTTACGCGACGGAGCGACGGAGCAGCCCCAGCATTTT. The full variable domain, completed using reference TRBV28 and TRBJ1-5, is DVKVTQSSRYLVKRTGEKVFLECVQDMDHENMFWYRQDPGLGLRLIYFSYDVKMKEKGDIPEGYSVSREKKERFSLILESASTNQTSMYLCASSLRDGATEQPQHFGDGTRLSIL.

The chain has TRBV6-5 and TRBJ2-2, with 7 bases lining up with TRBD1. The CDR3 has 15 residues. J lost 4 bases, V lost 5 bases, and 7 bases had no gene match. Germline CDR1 and CDR2: MNHEY and SVGAGI. As DNA, the CDR3 is TGTGCCAGCAGTCTAGACAGGGTGGTCACCGGGGAGCTGTTTTTT. Its protein product is CASSLDRVVTGELFF.

The chain couples TRBV4-1 to TRBJ2-1, with TRBD1 matching 7 bases. This CDR3 is 13 amino acids long. Trimming removed 3 bases from V and 7 bases from J; junction bases left unmatched: 3. The germline V gene encodes CDR1 MGHRA and CDR2 YSYEKL. The chain's CDR3 is CASSQARGNEQFF. Written as DNA, the CDR3 is TGCGCCAGCAGCCAGGCCAGGGGGAATGAGCAGTTCTTC.